This TCR beta chain was retrieved from a study of radiotherapy plus CTLA-4 blockade in lung cancer. Overall study: Across the patients, objective responses occurred in 18%, and disease control in over 25%.

Ipilimumab CTLA-4 blockade and focal radiation were given to patients with chemo-refractory metastatic non-small-cell lung cancer. Profiled with immunoSEQ multiplex PCR; TCRdb holds only in-frame clones, not every one. The data contain fewer than 75,000 clones, roughly 91% of them singletons. This CDR3 spans 15 amino acids. V dropped 6 bases and J dropped 3 bases, with 15 bases sitting between them. From germline, CDR1 is MDHEN and CDR2 SYDVKM. The study's findings and limits: The study found tumor-derived TCR clones expanded in blood after radiotherapy plus ipilimumab. Response was reportedly best predicted by early blood T cell clone dynamics, with interferon-beta.

Concerning this clone: The antigen remains unidentified.

The source material was peripheral blood, sampled from a patient treated with radiotherapy plus ipilimumab. This sequence was found in a human donor with non-small cell lung cancer that progressed on radiotherapy plus ipilimumab. The gene calls are TRBV28 and TRBJ1-5; D unresolved. The CDR3 here is CASSKPQIDNQPQHF. As DNA, the CDR3 is TGTGCCAGCAGCAAACCCCAGATCGACAATCAGCCCCAGCATTTT. Full variable domain (missing parts from reference TRBV28 and TRBJ1-5): DVKVTQSSRYLVKRTGEKVFLECVQDMDHENMFWYRQDPGLGLRLIYFSYDVKMKEKGDIPEGYSVSREKKERFSLILESASTNQTSMYLCASSKPQIDNQPQHFGDGTRLSIL.